The 4 T cell receptor beta chains given below trace back to one sample, sequenced in a study of CD8 T cells in ankylosing spondylitis (dated by TCRdb to the late 2010s). These receptors have no known antigen. To prepare the library, 5' RACE was applied. This sample was sequenced with an Illumina HiSeq 2500. TCRdb itself trimmed the public reads at Q25 with fastp, ran MiXCR and retained productive beta chains. Each entry is one CDR3 protein sequence, shown with its most common DNA and genes. The sample contains more than 600,000 distinct CDR3 sequences, roughly 19% of them found a single time. The ten largest account for 15% to 20% of the sample. What the study reported, not specific to this receptor: A TCR beta motif of several highly homologous amino acid variants appeared characteristic of blood from ankylosing spondylitis patients.

The specimen sequenced was blood, either unsorted or a sorted T cell fraction (not recorded which). These receptors all stem from a male donor with ankylosing spondylitis.

CDR3 sequence: CASSLPGEKQYF. The DNA for the CDR3 is TGTGCCAGCAGCCTCCCGGGGGAAAAGCAGTACTTC. The V gene is TRBV28, the J gene TRBJ2-7, with TRBD2 as a possible D gene (6 bases). The germline gives CDR1 MDHEN, CDR2 SYDVKM. The V and J ends lost 6 bases and 8 bases respectively, with 14 bases between them. The CDR3 extends over 12 amino acids. Combining the CDR3 with reference TRBV28 and TRBJ2-7 gives the whole variable domain DVKVTQSSRYLVKRTGEKVFLECVQDMDHENMFWYRQDPGLGLRLIYFSYDVKMKEKGDIPEGYSVSREKKERFSLILESASTNQTSMYLCASSLPGEKQYFGPGTRLTVT.

The rearrangement uses TRBV20-1 and TRBJ1-3; 9 bases fit TRBD1. The CDR3 spans 15 residues. Trimming took 3 bases from V and 0 from J; bases not matched to a gene: 3. Germline V lookup: CDR1 DFQATT, CDR2 SNEGSKA (reference sequence). The CDR3 coding sequence is TGCAGTGCTAGGGGGACAGGGACCTCTGGAAACACCATATATTTT. Translated: CSARGTGTSGNTIYF.

This clonotype appeared a few times. The junction departs from the called germline gene at one end, perhaps through a read error. CDR3 region: CSALRLAGPSGREF. DNA for the CDR3: TGCAGTGCTCTTAGACTAGCGGGACCCTCCGGCAGGGAGTTC. This chain joins TRBV20-1 and TRBJ2-5; 11 nucleotides align to TRBD2. Germline V lookup: CDR1 DFQATT, CDR2 SNEGSKA (reference sequence). The CDR3 covers 14 residues.

The rearrangement uses TRBV7-2 and TRBJ2-7, with 12 positions matching TRBD2. Per the germline V gene, CDR1 is SGHTA and CDR2 is FQGNSA. The junction had 3 bases not matched to a gene; V was cut back by 6 bases and J by 3 bases. This CDR3 has 14 residues. The CDR3 DNA is TGTGCCAGCAGTCGACTAGCGGGGGACTACGAGCAGTACTTC. Amino acid sequence: CASSRLAGDYEQYF.